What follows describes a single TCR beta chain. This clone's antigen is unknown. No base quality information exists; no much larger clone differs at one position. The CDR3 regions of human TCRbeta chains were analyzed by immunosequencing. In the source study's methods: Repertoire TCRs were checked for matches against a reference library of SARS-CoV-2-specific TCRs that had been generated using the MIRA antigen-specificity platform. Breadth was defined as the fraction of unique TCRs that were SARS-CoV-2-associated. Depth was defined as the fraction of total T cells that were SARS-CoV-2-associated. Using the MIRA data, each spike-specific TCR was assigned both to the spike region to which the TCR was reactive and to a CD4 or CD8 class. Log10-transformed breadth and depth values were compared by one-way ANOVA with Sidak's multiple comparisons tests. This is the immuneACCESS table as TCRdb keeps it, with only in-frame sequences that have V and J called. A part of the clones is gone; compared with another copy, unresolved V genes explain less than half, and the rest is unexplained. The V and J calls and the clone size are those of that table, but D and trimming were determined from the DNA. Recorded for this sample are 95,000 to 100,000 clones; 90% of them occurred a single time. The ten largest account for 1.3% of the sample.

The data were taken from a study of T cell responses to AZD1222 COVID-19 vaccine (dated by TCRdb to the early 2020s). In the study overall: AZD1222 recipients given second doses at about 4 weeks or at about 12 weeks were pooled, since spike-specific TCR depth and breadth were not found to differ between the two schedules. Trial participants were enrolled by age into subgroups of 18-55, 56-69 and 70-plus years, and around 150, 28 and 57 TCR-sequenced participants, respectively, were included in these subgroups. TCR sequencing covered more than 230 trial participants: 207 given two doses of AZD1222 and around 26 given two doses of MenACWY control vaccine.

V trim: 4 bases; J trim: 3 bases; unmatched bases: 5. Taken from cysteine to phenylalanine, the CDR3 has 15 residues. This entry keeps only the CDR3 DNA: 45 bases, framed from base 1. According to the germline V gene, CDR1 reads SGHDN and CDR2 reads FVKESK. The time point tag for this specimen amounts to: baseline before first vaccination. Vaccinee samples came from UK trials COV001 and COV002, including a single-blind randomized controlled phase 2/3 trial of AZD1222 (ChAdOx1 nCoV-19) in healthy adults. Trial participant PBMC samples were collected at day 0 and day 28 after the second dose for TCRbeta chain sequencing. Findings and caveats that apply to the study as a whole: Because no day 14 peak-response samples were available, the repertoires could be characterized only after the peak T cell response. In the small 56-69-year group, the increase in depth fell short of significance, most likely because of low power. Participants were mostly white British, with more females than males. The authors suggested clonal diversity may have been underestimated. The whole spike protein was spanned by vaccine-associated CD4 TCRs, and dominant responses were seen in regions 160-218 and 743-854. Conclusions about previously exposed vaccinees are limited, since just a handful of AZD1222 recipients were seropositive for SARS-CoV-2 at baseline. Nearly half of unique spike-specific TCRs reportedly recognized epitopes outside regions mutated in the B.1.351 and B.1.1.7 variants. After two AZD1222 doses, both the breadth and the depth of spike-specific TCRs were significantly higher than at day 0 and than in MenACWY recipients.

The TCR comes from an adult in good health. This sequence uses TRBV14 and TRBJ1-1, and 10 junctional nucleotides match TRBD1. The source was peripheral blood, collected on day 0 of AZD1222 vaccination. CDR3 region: CASSPWTGGDTEAFF. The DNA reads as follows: TGTGCCAGCAGCCCTTGGACAGGGGGGGACACTGAAGCTTTCTTT.